This TCR beta chain was captured in a study of CD8 T cells in ankylosing spondylitis. Quantitative 5'-RACE was performed with molecular barcodes, and it yielded the TCR beta libraries. TCRdb itself ran the 5' RACE reads through MiXCR, one entry per CDR3 protein. The sample records fewer than 450,000 distinct CDR3 sequences, roughly 15% being singletons. Concerning this clonotype: The antigen remains undetermined.

Whole-study findings and limits: What appeared characteristic of ankylosing spondylitis blood was a TCR beta motif of seven to nine highly homologous variants. Reportedly, matched ankylosing spondylitis synovial fluid was significantly enriched for disease-linked clones. In synovial fluid and blood from reactive arthritis, some motif variants were previously reported.

The sample consisted of blood, either unsorted or a sorted T cell fraction (not recorded which). The sequence was obtained from a male donor with ankylosing spondylitis.

This CDR3 reads CASSENDYEQYF. In DNA form, the CDR3 reads TGTGCCAGCAGTGAAAACGACTACGAGCAGTACTTC. This chain connects TRBV2 to TRBJ2-7, with D unclear. This CDR3 comprises 12 residues. CDR1 and CDR2 from the germline V gene are SNHLY and FYNNEI. V lost 2 bases and J 3 bases, leaving 5 bases between the germline ends.